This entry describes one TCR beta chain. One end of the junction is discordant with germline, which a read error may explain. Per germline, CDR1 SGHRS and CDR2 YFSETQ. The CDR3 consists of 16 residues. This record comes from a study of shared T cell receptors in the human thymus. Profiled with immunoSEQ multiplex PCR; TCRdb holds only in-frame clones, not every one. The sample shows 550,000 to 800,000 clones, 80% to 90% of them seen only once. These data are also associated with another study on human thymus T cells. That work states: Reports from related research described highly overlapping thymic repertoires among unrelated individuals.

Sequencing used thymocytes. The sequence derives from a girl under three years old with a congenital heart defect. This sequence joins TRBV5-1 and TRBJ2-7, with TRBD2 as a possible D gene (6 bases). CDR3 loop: CASSFSFLRDSHEQYF. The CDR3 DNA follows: TGCGCCAGCAGCTTTTCATTCCTTCGGGACTCCCACGAGCAGTACTTC.